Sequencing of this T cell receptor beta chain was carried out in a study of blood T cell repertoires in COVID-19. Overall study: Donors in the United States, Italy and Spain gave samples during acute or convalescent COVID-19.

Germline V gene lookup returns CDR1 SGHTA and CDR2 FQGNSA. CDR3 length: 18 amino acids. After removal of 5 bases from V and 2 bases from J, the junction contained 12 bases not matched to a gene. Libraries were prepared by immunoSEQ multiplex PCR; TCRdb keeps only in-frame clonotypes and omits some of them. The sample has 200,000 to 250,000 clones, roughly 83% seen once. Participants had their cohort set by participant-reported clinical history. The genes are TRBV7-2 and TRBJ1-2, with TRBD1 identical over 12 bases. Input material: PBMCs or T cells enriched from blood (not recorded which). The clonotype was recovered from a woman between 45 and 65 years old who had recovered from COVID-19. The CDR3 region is CASSPIGGTGGVNYGYTF. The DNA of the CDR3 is TGTGCCAGCAGCCCCATAGGGGGGACAGGGGGCGTCAACTATGGCTACACCTTC.